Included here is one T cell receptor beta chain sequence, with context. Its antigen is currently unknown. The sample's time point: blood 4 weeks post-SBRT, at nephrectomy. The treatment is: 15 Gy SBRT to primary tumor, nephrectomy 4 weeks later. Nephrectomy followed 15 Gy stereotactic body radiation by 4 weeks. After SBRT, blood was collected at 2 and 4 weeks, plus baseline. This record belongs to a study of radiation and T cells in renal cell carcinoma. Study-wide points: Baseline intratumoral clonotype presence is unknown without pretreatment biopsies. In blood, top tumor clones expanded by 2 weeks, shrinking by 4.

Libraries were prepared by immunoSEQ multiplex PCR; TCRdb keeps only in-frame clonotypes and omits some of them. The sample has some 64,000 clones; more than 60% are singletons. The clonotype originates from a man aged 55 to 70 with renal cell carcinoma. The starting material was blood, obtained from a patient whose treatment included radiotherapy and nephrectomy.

CDR3: CASSLDVQGDTQYF. The CDR3 DNA follows: TGTGCCAGCAGCTTAGACGTCCAAGGAGATACGCAGTATTTT. The chain employs TRBV7-2 and TRBJ2-3; D is unclear. V was clipped by 1 base and J by 5 bases, with 10 bases between them. This CDR3 has 14 residues. Germline lookup yields CDR1 SGHTA and CDR2 FQGNSA.